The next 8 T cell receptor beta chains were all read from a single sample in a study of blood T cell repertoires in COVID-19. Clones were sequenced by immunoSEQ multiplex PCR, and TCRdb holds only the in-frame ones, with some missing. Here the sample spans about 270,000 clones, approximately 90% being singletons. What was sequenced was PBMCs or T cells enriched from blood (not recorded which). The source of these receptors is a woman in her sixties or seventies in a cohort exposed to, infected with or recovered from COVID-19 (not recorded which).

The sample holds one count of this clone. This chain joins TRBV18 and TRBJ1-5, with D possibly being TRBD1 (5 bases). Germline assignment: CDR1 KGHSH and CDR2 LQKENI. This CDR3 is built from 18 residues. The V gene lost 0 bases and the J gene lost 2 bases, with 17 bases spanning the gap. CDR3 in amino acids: CASSPPSRDSGGNQPQHF. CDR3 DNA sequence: TGTGCCAGCTCACCACCTTCCCGGGACTCCGGGGGCAATCAGCCCCAGCATTTT.

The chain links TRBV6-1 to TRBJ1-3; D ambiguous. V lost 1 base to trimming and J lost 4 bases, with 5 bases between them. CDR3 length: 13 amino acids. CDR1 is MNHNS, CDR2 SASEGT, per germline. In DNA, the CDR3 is TGTGCCAGCAGTGAAGGTCAAGGAAACACCATATATTTT. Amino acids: CASSEGQGNTIYF.

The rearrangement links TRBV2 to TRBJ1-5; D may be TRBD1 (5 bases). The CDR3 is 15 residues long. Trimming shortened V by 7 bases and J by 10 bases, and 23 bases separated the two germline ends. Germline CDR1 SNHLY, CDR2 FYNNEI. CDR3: CASNLVDTARGPQHF. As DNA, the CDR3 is TGTGCCAGCAACCTTGTGGACACCGCCCGAGGCCCCCAGCATTTT.

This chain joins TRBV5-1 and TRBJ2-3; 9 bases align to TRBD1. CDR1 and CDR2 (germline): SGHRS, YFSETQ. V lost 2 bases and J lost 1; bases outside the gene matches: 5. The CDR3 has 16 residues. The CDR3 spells CASSFPQGAGTDTQYF. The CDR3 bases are TGCGCCAGCAGCTTTCCACAGGGGGCTGGCACAGATACGCAGTATTTT.

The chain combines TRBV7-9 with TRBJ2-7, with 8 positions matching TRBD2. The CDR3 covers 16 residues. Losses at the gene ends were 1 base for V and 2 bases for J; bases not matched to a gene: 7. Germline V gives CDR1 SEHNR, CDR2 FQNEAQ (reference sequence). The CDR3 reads CASSLGRSGGAYEQYF. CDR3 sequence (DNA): TGTGCCAGCAGCTTAGGACGGAGCGGGGGAGCCTACGAGCAGTACTTC.

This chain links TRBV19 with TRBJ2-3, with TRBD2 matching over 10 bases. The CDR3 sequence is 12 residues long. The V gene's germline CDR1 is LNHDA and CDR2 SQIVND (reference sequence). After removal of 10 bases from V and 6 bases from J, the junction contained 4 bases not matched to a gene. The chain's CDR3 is CATGAGGDTQYF. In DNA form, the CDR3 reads TGTGCCACAGGAGCGGGAGGGGATACGCAGTATTTT.

The CDR3 nucleotides read TGTGCCAGCAGGGGACAGGGATCCGGGGAGCTGTTTTTT. Translated, it gives CASRGQGSGELFF. This sequence joins TRBV6-5 and TRBJ2-2; 9 bases line up with TRBD1. CDR1 MNHEY and CDR2 SVGAGI come from the germline V gene. CDR3 size: 13 residues. J was trimmed by 6 bases and V by 6 bases; bases with no gene match: 2.

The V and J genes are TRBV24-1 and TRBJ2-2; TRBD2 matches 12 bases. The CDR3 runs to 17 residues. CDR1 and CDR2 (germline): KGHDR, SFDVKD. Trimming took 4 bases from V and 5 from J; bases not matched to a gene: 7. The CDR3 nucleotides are TGTGCCACCAGTGACCCGGGACTAGCGGGCCAGACCGGGGAGCTGTTTTTT. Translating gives CATSDPGLAGQTGELFF.